What follows are 21 T cell receptor beta chains derived from one specimen sequenced in a study of T-cell reconstitution after alpha-beta-depleted transplantation in children. Unique molecular identifiers featured in how the TCRbeta library was prepared. TCRdb analysed the PCR reads with MiXCR anew, one entry per CDR3 protein. The table lists 550,000 to 600,000 distinct CDR3 sequences, approximately 22% of them singletons. Source: PBMCs, mostly from graft donor cells, taken 360 days after TCRalphabeta/CD19-depleted stem cell transplant. These receptor sequences come from a boy less than two years old who had a stem cell transplant for acute myeloid leukemia, so the T cells may come from the graft donor.

This chain uses TRBV4-1 with TRBJ1-1; D ambiguous. The CDR3 length is 12 residues. The germline gives CDR1 MGHRA, CDR2 YSYEKL. Trimming left V 2 bases short and J 7 bases short, with 8 bases between. The chain's CDR3 is CASSQRPGEAFF. The DNA for the CDR3 is TGCGCCAGCAGCCAACGTCCGGGTGAAGCTTTCTTT.

This clonotype was counted a few times. The CDR3 protein is CASSLDGPQQPQHF. The CDR3 DNA follows: TGCGCCAGCAGCTTGGACGGGCCACAACAGCCCCAGCATTTT. The chain employs TRBV5-1 and TRBJ1-5, with D unresolved. The CDR3 consists of 14 residues. Germline V gene lookup returns CDR1 SGHRS and CDR2 YFSETQ. The germline V and J ends were trimmed by 0 bases and 7 bases, with 11 bases remaining between them.

There are many counts of this clonotype. This chain connects TRBV12-5 to TRBJ2-1; D is unclear. CDR1 and CDR2 (germline): LGHNT, FRNRAP. The CDR3 consists of 12 residues. V was clipped by 5 bases and J by 13 bases, with 15 bases between them. The DNA of the CDR3 is TGTGCTAGTGGTATCTCAGGAAGGTATCAGTTCTTC. This gives the protein CASGISGRYQFF. The complete variable domain, with remaining parts taken from reference TRBV12-5 and TRBJ2-1, reads DARVTQTPRHKVTEMGQEVTMRCQPILGHNTVFWYRQTMMQGLELLAYFRNRAPLDDSGMPKDRFSAEMPDATLATLKIQPSEPRDSAVYFCASGISGRYQFFGPGTRLTVL.

This clonotype has a handful of counts. The chain employs TRBV20-1 and TRBJ2-5; 16 nucleotides align to TRBD2. The CDR3 contains 20 residues. Trimming took 0 bases from V and 0 from J; bases not matched to a gene: 10. Germline lookup yields CDR1 DFQATT and CDR2 SNEGSKA (reference sequence). The CDR3 region has the DNA TGCAGTGCTAGAGATTGGGAACCGGGACTAGCGGGGGGGTACCAAGAGACCCAGTACTTC. Residues: CSARDWEPGLAGGYQETQYF.

This clonotype was picked up many times. This chain joins TRBV6-6 and TRBJ2-2; D gene ambiguous. The ends were cut back, 7 bases at V and 5 bases at J, with 8 bases in the middle. The CDR3 consists of 12 residues. Germline lookup yields CDR1 MNHNY and CDR2 SVGAGI (reference sequence). The CDR3 sequence: CASNKQTGELFF. In DNA, the CDR3 is TGTGCCAGCAATAAGCAAACCGGGGAGCTGTTTTTT.

A few counts support this clonotype. The chain recombines TRBV28 with TRBJ2-3, with D unresolved. V was clipped by 6 bases and J by 5 bases, with 6 bases between them. This CDR3 is 11 amino acids long. CDR1 and CDR2 from the germline V gene are MDHEN and SYDVKM. In DNA, the CDR3 is TGTGCCAGCAGCTCGGTAGATACGCAGTATTTT. As protein: CASSSVDTQYF.

V usage is TRBV28 and J usage is TRBJ1-4; D is uncertain. The V gene's germline CDR1 is MDHEN and CDR2 SYDVKM. This CDR3 has 11 amino acids. Trimming removed 8 bases at V and 8 bases at J, with 9 bases between. The chain's CDR3 is CASGDPEKLFF. In DNA form, the CDR3 reads TGTGCCAGCGGGGATCCCGAAAAACTGTTTTTT.

This clonotype was observed at least ten times. The chain uses TRBV6-1 and TRBJ1-1, with D perhaps TRBD1 (5 bases). CDR3 size: 13 residues. Germline CDR1 is MNHNS and CDR2 is SASEGT. Trimming stripped 0 bases from V and 5 bases from J, with 7 bases between. The CDR3 protein is CASSEAGGTEAFF. The DNA of the CDR3 is TGTGCCAGCAGTGAAGCCGGGGGTACTGAAGCTTTCTTT.

CDR3 bases: TGCAGCGCCGCCCGAGCAGGAACCCACACAGATACGCAGTATTTT. Amino acids: CSAARAGTHTDTQYF. The V gene is TRBV29-1, the J gene TRBJ2-3, with D unclear. This CDR3 comprises 15 residues. Germline V lookup: CDR1 SQVTM, CDR2 ANQGSEA. V gave up 7 bases and J gave up 2 bases, with 19 bases separating them.

The chain joins TRBV20-1 to TRBJ1-5, with D tentatively TRBD1 (5 bases). The CDR3 totals 16 residues. Germline CDR1 reads DFQATT; CDR2 reads SNEGSKA (reference sequence). With 0 bases removed from V and 0 bases from J, the gap between germline ends came to 12 bases. CDR3 DNA: TGCAGTGCTAGAGATCGTTGGGGGTTTAGCAATCAGCCCCAGCATTTT. Its translation is CSARDRWGFSNQPQHF.

The V gene is TRBV27, the J gene TRBJ2-7, with D unclear. Deletions cut 3 bases from V and 0 bases from J, with 18 bases between. The CDR3 runs 17 residues. Germline V lookup: CDR1 MNHEY, CDR2 SMNVEV (reference sequence). The DNA for the CDR3 is TGTGCCAGCAGTTTGTCCCCCACTTCAAGGGCCTCCTACGAGCAGTACTTC. This sequence encodes CASSLSPTSRASYEQYF.

This clonotype was observed at least ten times. The chain couples TRBV28 to TRBJ2-7; possibly TRBD2 for D (6 bases). CDR3 length: 15 amino acids. V lost 6 bases to trimming and J lost 9 bases, with 24 bases between them. Per the germline V gene, CDR1 is MDHEN and CDR2 is SYDVKM. CDR3 loop: CASSNDREPVLAQYV. The DNA for the CDR3 is TGTGCCAGCAGCAACGACCGGGAGCCTGTTTTGGCGCAGTACGTC.

At least ten counts were recorded for this clonotype. The chain is built from TRBV6-5 and TRBJ2-2; D is unresolved. V was pared by 0 bases and J by 3 bases, with 11 bases between. Germline CDR1 is MNHEY and CDR2 is SVGAGI. The CDR3 covers 16 residues. CDR3 protein: CASSYSSSSYTGELFF. In DNA, the CDR3 is TGTGCCAGCAGTTACTCATCCTCTTCCTACACCGGGGAGCTGTTTTTT.

The chain joins TRBV28 to TRBJ2-7, with D possibly TRBD2 on 6 matching bases. Trimming took off 6 bases at V and 0 bases at J, with 12 bases between the two ends. Germline CDR1 MDHEN, CDR2 SYDVKM. The CDR3 runs 14 residues. CDR3 sequence: CASRTRSSSYEQYV. DNA for the CDR3: TGTGCCAGCAGGACTAGATCGAGCTCCTACGAGCAGTACGTC.

This clonotype came up a few times. The rearrangement links TRBV20-1 to TRBJ1-2; TRBD1 is a possible D gene (6 bases). This CDR3 spans 15 amino acids. Germline CDR1 and CDR2: DFQATT and SNEGSKA (reference sequence). V was pared by 1 base and J by 0 bases, with 12 bases between. The CDR3 sequence: CSARGLTGPNYGYTF. The CDR3 DNA sequence: TGCAGTGCTAGAGGACTGACAGGACCTAACTATGGCTACACCTTC.

Only a few counts were recorded for this clonotype. This rearrangement joins TRBV7-8 to TRBJ2-7; perhaps TRBD2 as D (6 bases). V lost 5 bases and J 3 bases, leaving 17 bases between the germline ends. The CDR3 covers 15 residues. CDR1 and CDR2 from the germline V gene are SGHVS and FQNEAQ. The DNA of the CDR3 is TGTGCCAGCAGCGAATGGGACTCAGCCTTCTACGAGCAGTACTTC. Its translation is CASSEWDSAFYEQYF.

This clonotype was seen a few times. This chain connects TRBV20-1 to TRBJ1-1; D unresolved. This CDR3 is 11 amino acids long. Germline V gives CDR1 DFQATT, CDR2 SNEGSKA (reference sequence). Trimming took off 1 base at V and 5 bases at J, with 5 bases between the two ends. Here the CDR3 reads CSARGQTEAFF. The CDR3 region has the DNA TGCAGTGCTAGAGGCCAGACTGAAGCTTTCTTT.

In its sample, this clonotype was seen many times. The chain combines TRBV7-9 with TRBJ2-1; D may correspond to TRBD1 or TRBD2 (5 bases each). This CDR3 is built from 15 residues. V was shortened by 4 bases and J by 7 bases, with 17 bases between the two germline ends. The germline CDR1 and CDR2 sequences are SEHNR and FQNEAQ (reference sequence). CDR3 coding DNA: TGTGCCAGCAGCTCGTCGGGGCTCCTGGGGAATGAGCAGTTCTTC. The encoded protein is CASSSSGLLGNEQFF.

V and J are TRBV20-1 and TRBJ2-4; possible D gene TRBD2, 6 bases. The germline gives CDR1 DFQATT, CDR2 SNEGSKA (reference sequence). CDR3 length: 15 residues. With 6 bases removed from V and 0 bases from J, the gap between germline ends came to 15 bases. The CDR3 DNA reads as TGCAGTGCCACTTACCCGGGACTAGCCAAAAACATTCAGTACTTC. Amino acids: CSATYPGLAKNIQYF.

This clonotype has just one count. The rearrangement joins TRBV20-1 to TRBJ1-1; D may be TRBD1 (5 bases). Trimming left V 0 bases short and J 0 bases short, with 20 bases between. CDR1 is DFQATT, CDR2 SNEGSKA, per germline (reference sequence). The CDR3 totals 18 residues. The CDR3 sequence is CSARDYPPGRGMNTEAFF. The CDR3 DNA sequence: TGCAGTGCTAGAGATTACCCCCCAGGGAGAGGAATGAACACTGAAGCTTTCTTT.

Only a few counts were recorded for this clonotype. The chain joins TRBV6-5 to TRBJ2-1; TRBD2 agrees at 11 bases. The CDR3 is 16 residues long. V trimming: 0 bases; J trimming: 7 bases; junction bases outside the gene matches: 5. Germline loops: CDR1 MNHEY, CDR2 SVGAGI. This chain's CDR3 is CASSYSWLAGGNEQFF. Written as DNA, the CDR3 is TGTGCCAGCAGTTACTCGTGGTTAGCGGGGGGGAATGAGCAGTTCTTC.